Sequencing of this T cell receptor beta chain was carried out in a study of blood T cell repertoires in COVID-19. Germline V gene data show CDR1 as LGHDT and CDR2 as YNNKEL (reference sequence). The CDR3 consists of 15 residues. V lost 0 bases and J 4 bases, leaving 12 bases between the germline ends. Individuals aged about 18 to 100 years were recruited from some 26 US areas. Only in-frame clones appear in the TCRdb table, and some are missing; sequencing was by immunoSEQ multiplex PCR. The profile shows under 350,000 clones, about 88% of them singletons. Material: PBMCs or T cells enriched from blood (not recorded which). The rearrangement links TRBV3-1 (or the pseudogene TRBV3-2) to TRBJ1-2; D call uncertain. The clonotype originates from a man between 60 and 75 years old who had recovered from COVID-19. The CDR3 sequence: CASSQEGGSGYGYTF. The CDR3, as DNA: TGTGCCAGCAGCCAAGAGGGAGGGAGTGGCTATGGCTACACCTTC.